A selection of T cell receptor beta chains follows, all from one sample in a study of long-term antiretroviral therapy in people with HIV. The assay was immunoSEQ multiplex PCR, and TCRdb's table has in-frame clones only and misses some. The top ten clones hold around 4% of a sample with tens of thousands of clones, more than 80% of them seen once. The sequencing here drew on unsorted PBMCs, taken less than 6 years after starting antiretroviral therapy. These receptors all come from a man aged 25 to 40 with HIV. Each CDR3 is given with its conserved first and last residue. D genes are given only for firm matches. Where a row states a size, it is once, few, many or the class of an expanded clone; other rows omit it.

TRBJ1-5 17 TRBV28 NA NA CASSFAGRGLINQPQHF TGTGCCAGCAGTTTCGCTGGCCGGGGACTGATCAATCAGCCCCAGCATTTT
TRBJ2-7 14 TRBV6-5 once TRBD2 CASRRGELSYEQYF TGTGCCAGCAGGCGGGGGGAACTCTCCTACGAGCAGTACTTC
TRBJ2-6 12 TRBV19 NA NA CASHSGANVLTF TGTGCCAGCCACTCTGGGGCCAACGTCCTGACTTTC
TRBJ1-2 12 TRBV10-3 NA NA CAISGSPSGYTF TGTGCCATCAGTGGAAGTCCCTCGGGCTACACCTTC
TRBJ1-1 15 TRBV5-1 once NA CASSLASRSNTEAFF TGCGCCAGCAGCTTGGCGTCCAGGAGCAACACTGAAGCTTTCTTT
TRBJ2-2 15 TRBV19 NA NA CASSIVAMAAGELFF TGTGCCAGTAGTATAGTTGCTATGGCGGCCGGGGAGCTGTTTTTT
TRBJ1-2 11 TRBV6-6 NA NA CASSQGLGYTF TGTGCCAGCAGTCAGGGATTAGGCTACACCTTC
TRBJ1-2 17 TRBV4-3 NA NA CASSQDWRNRANYGYTF TGCGCCAGCAGCCAAGATTGGAGGAACAGAGCTAACTATGGCTACACCTTC
TRBJ1-4 14 TRBV6-5 NA NA CASSRGTANEKLFF TGTGCCAGCAGTCGAGGGACGGCGAATGAAAAACTGTTTTTT
TRBJ1-2 13 TRBV30 NA NA CAWSVGGFEGYTF TGTGCCTGGAGTGTGGGCGGATTTGAGGGCTACACCTTC
TRBJ1-3 15 TRBV13 NA NA CASSLSAGSGNTIYF TGTGCCAGCAGCTTGTCTGCAGGGTCCGGAAACACCATATATTTT
TRBJ2-7 14 TRBV30 NA TRBD1 CAWSSGQGGNEQYF TGTGCCTGGAGTTCGGGACAGGGGGGCAACGAGCAGTACTTC
TRBJ1-5 16 TRBV27 once TRBD1 CASSPTGTGKNQPQHF TGTGCCAGCAGTCCGACCGGGACAGGGAAGAATCAGCCCCAGCATTTT
TRBJ2-5 17 TRBV19 NA NA CASSIDSRAGSKETQYF TGTGCCAGTAGTATCGATAGTAGGGCAGGCAGTAAAGAGACCCAGTACTTC
TRBJ1-2 15 TRBV19 NA NA CASSTPEQGRYGYTF TGTGCCAGTAGTACCCCCGAACAGGGTCGCTATGGCTACACCTTC
TRBJ2-2 18 TRBV4-3 NA TRBD2 CASSQDPIAGRLTGELFF TGCGCCAGCAGCCAAGATCCCATAGCGGGAAGGTTAACCGGGGAGCTGTTTTTT
TRBJ2-5 15 TRBV7-7 NA TRBD1 CASSFAGQGQETQYF TGTGCCAGCAGCTTTGCGGGACAGGGTCAAGAGACCCAGTACTTC
TRBJ1-2 17 TRBV28 NA NA CASRSLVGNNPNYGYTF TGTGCCAGCAGGTCACTTGTTGGGAACAACCCTAACTATGGCTACACCTTC
TRBJ2-1 16 TRBV5-1 NA TRBD1 CASSWTTGTVYNEQFF TGCGCCAGCAGCTGGACCACCGGGACAGTTTACAATGAGCAGTTCTTC
TRBJ1-1 15 TRBV11-2 once TRBD1 CASSQGDTSNTEAFF TGTGCCAGCAGCCAGGGGGACACATCGAACACTGAAGCTTTCTTT
TRBJ2-1 17 TRBV15 NA TRBD2 CATSRGIIAGWDNEQFF TGTGCCACCAGCAGAGGGATTATAGCGGGATGGGACAATGAGCAGTTCTTC
TRBJ2-7 14 TRBV7-2 NA NA CASNPAGRGYEQYF TGTGCCAGCAACCCGGCGGGGCGGGGTTACGAGCAGTACTTC
TRBJ2-5 15 TRBV4-3 once NA CASTRSYEYQETQYF TGCGCCAGCACTAGGTCGTACGAGTACCAAGAGACCCAGTACTTC
TRBJ2-7 14 TRBV6-5 NA TRBD1 CASSWDRGEYEQYF TGTGCCAGCAGTTGGGACAGGGGGGAATACGAGCAGTACTTC
TRBJ1-5 14 TRBV19 NA TRBD1 CASRQTGIHQPQHF TGTGCCAGTAGACAGACAGGGATTCATCAGCCCCAGCATTTT
TRBJ1-2 15 TRBV5-5 NA NA CASSLGDSPNYGYTF TGTGCCAGCAGCTTGGGGGACTCACCTAACTATGGCTACACCTTC
TRBJ1-2 14 TRBV7-3 once NA CASSSGVLEGGYTF TGTGCCAGCAGCTCGGGGGTATTGGAGGGCGGCTACACCTTC
TRBJ2-1 15 TRBV4-3 NA NA CASSPSRSSYNEQFF TGCGCCAGCAGCCCCAGCAGGAGCTCCTACAATGAGCAGTTCTTC
TRBJ1-1 15 TRBV5-4 NA NA CASSWKVGVLTEAFF TGTGCCAGCAGCTGGAAAGTAGGGGTTTTGACTGAAGCTTTCTTT
TRBJ1-5 15 TRBV14 NA NA CASSPGGQHNQPQHF TGTGCCAGCAGCCCAGGCGGCCAGCACAATCAGCCCCAGCATTTT
TRBJ2-2 14 TRBV4-3 NA NA CASSQEVTDGELFF TGCGCCAGCAGCCAAGAGGTAACCGACGGGGAGCTGTTTTTT
TRBJ2-7 15 TRBV18 once NA CASSPPRTVYGEQYF TGTGCCAGCTCACCACCGCGGACAGTATACGGCGAGCAGTACTTC
TRBJ2-7 14 TRBV27 NA NA CASRVTRYSYEQYF TGTGCCAGCAGAGTGACCCGATACTCCTACGAGCAGTACTTC
TRBJ2-7 17 TRBV5-1 NA TRBD1 CASSFVRDRGGLYEQYF TGCGCCAGCAGCTTCGTACGGGACAGGGGTGGTCTGTACGAGCAGTACTTC
TRBJ1-1 14 TRBV2 NA NA CASSESRVNTEAFF TGTGCCAGCAGTGAAAGCAGGGTGAACACTGAAGCTTTCTTT